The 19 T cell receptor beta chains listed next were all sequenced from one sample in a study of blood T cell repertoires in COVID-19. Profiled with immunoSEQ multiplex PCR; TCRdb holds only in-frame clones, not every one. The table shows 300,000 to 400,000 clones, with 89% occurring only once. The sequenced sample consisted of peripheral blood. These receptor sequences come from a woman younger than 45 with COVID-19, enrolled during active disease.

Here the CDR3 DNA reads TGTGCCAGCAGTTCCCAGGGGGGCGAGCAGTACGTC. Protein sequence: CASSSQGGEQYV. The chain has TRBV2 and TRBJ2-7, with TRBD1 as a possible D gene (7 bases). CDR1 is SNHLY and CDR2 is FYNNEI in the germline V gene. Trimming removed 5 bases from V and 6 bases from J, with 11 bases in between. This CDR3 has 12 amino acids.

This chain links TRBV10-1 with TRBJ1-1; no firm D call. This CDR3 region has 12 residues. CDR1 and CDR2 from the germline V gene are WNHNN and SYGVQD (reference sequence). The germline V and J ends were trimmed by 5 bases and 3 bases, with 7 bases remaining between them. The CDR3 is CASSNSHTEAFF. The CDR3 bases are TGCGCCAGCAGTAACAGCCACACTGAAGCTTTCTTT.

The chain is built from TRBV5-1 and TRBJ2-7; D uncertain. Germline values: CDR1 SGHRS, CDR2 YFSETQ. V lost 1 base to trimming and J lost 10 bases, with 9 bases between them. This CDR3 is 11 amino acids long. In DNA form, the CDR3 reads TGCGCCAGCAGCTTGACCTTTGGCCAGTACTTC. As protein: CASSLTFGQYF.

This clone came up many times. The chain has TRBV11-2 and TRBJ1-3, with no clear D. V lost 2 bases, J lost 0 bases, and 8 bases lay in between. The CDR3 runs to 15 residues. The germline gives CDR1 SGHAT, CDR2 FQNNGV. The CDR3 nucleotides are TGTGCCAGCAGCTTACAGCAGGTCTCTGGAAACACCATATATTTT. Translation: CASSLQQVSGNTIYF. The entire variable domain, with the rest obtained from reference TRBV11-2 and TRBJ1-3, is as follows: EAGVAQSPRYKIIEKRQSVAFWCNPISGHATLYWYQQILGQGPKLLIQFQNNGVVDDSQLPKDRFSAERLKGVDSTLKIQPAKLEDSAVYLCASSLQQVSGNTIYFGEGSWLTVV.

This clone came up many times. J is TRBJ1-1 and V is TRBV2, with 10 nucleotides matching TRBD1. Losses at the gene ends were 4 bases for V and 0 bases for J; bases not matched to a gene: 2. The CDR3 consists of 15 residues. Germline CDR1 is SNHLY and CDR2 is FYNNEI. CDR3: CASSAGTGVNTEAFF. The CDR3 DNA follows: TGTGCCAGCAGTGCCGGGACAGGGGTGAACACTGAAGCTTTCTTT.

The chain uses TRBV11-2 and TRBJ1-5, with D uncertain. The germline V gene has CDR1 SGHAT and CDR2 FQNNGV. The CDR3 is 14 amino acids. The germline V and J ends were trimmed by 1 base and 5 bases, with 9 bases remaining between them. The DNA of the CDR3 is TGTGCCAGCAGCTTAGGTTTCGGGGATCAGCCCCAGCATTTT. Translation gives CASSLGFGDQPQHF.

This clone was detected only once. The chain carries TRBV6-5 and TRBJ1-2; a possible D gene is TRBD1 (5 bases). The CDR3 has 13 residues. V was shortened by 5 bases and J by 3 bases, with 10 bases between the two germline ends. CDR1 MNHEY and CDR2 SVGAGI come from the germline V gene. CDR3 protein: CASSRGGDYGYTF. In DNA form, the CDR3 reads TGTGCCAGCAGTCGCGGGGGGGACTATGGCTACACCTTC.

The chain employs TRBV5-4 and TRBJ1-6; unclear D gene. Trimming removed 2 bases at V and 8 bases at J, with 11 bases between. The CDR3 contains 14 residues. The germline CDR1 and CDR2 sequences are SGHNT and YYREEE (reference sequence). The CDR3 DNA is TGTGCCAGCAGCTTTGGAGGAAAAGATTCACCCCTCCACTTT. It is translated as CASSFGGKDSPLHF.

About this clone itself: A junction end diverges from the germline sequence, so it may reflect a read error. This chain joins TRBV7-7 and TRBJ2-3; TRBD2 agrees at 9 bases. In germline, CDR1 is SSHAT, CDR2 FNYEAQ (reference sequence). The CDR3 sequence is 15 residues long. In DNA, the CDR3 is TGTGCTAGCAGCTCGACTAGCGGACCCACAGATACGCAGTATTTT. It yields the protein CASSSTSGPTDTQYF.

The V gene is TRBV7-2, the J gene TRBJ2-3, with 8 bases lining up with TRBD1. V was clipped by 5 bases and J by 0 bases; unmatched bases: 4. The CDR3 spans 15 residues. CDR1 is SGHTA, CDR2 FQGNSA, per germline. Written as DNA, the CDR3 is TGTGCCAGCAGCCGGACAGGGCCTAGCACAGATACGCAGTATTTT. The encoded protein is CASSRTGPSTDTQYF.

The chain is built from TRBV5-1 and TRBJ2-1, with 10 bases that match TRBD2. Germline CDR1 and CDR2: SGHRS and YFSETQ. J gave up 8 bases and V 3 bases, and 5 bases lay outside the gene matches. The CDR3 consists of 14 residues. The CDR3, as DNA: TGCGCCAGCAGCTGGACTAGCGGTTCATATGAGCAGTTCTTC. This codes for CASSWTSGSYEQFF.

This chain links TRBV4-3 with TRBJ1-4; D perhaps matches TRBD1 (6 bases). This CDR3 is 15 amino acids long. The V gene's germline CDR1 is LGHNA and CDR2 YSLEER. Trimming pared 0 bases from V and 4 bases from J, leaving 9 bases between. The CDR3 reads CASSQESRGNEKLFF. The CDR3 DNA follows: TGCGCCAGCAGCCAAGAGAGCAGGGGTAATGAAAAACTGTTTTTT.

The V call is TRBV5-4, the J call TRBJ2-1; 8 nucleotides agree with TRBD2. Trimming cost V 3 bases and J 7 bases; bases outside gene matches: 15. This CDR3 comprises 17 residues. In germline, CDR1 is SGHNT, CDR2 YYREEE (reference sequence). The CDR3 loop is CASSSFSGSLIKNEQFF. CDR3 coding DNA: TGTGCCAGCAGCTCATTCAGCGGGAGCCTTATTAAAAATGAGCAGTTCTTC.

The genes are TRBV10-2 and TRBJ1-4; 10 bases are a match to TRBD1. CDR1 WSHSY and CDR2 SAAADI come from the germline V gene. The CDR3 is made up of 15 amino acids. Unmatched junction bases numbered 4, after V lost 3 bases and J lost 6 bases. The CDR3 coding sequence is TGCGCCAGCAGTGACCGGGACAGGGGAGATGAAAAACTGTTTTTT. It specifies CASSDRDRGDEKLFF.

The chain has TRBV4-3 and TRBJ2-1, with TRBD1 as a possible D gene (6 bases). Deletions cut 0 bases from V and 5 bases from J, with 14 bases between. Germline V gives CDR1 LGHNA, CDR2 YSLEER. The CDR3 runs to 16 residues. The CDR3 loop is CASSQDPLGQHNEQFF. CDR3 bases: TGCGCCAGCAGCCAAGATCCCCTCGGACAGCACAATGAGCAGTTCTTC.

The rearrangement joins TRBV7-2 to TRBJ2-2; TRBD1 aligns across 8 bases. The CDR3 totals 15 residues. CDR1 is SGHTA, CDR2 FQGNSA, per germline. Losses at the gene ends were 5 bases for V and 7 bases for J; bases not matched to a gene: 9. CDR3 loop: CASSPTGVLGGELFF. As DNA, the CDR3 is TGTGCCAGCAGCCCGACAGGGGTGTTGGGCGGGGAGCTGTTTTTT.

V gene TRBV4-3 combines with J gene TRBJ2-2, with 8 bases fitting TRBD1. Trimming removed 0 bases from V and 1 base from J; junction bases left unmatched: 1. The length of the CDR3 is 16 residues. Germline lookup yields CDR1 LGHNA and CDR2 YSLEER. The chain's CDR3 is CASSQDGTGNTGELFF. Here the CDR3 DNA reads TGCGCCAGCAGCCAAGATGGGACAGGGAACACCGGGGAGCTGTTTTTT.

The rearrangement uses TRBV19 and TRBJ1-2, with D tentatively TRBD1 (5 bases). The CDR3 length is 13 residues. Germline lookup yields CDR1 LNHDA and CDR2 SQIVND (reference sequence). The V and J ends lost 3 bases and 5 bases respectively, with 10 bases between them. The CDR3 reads CASSIAAGYGYTF. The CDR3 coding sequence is TGTGCCAGTAGTATTGCGGCAGGGTATGGCTACACCTTC.

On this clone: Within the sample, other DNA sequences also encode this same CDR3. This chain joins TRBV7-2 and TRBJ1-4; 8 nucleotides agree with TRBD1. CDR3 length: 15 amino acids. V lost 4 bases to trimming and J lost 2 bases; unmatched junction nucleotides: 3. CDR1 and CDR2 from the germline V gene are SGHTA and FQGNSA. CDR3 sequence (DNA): TGTGCCAGCAGCTCCCAGGGGGCGACTAATGAAAAACTGTTTTTT. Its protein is CASSSQGATNEKLFF.